This T cell receptor (beta chain) was identified in a study of CXCR3-negative and CXCR3-positive naive CD8 T cells. Findings and caveats of the study: Memory CD8+ cells showed much lower diversity, while both naive subsets displayed comparably high diversity. Partly lower CXCR3 expression followed cryopreservation, and most assays relied on fresh PBMCs.

As to this clonotype: Its antigen remains unidentified.

Germline lookup yields CDR1 LGHNA and CDR2 YSLEER. The length of the CDR3 is 17 residues. cDNA libraries for TRB were generated by 5' RACE incorporating UMI labels. For each CDR3 protein, TCRdb gives one entry from its re-call of the 5' RACE reads, without DNA. This repertoire includes about 56,000 distinct CDR3 sequences. The source is a human donor in good health. Some clones in this sample may be carry-over from other donors' samples. The genes are TRBV4-3 and TRBJ2-7; TCRdb calls TRBD1, which cannot be checked without DNA. Sequenced: memory CD8+ T cells from blood. The CDR3 sequence: CASSQARQDDYSYEQYF.